The rows below give T cell receptor beta chains drawn from one sample of a study of blood T cell repertoires in COVID-19. Sequencing used immunoSEQ multiplex PCR; TCRdb keeps in-frame clones, though not all of them. Of some 530,000 clones in the sample, 80% to 90% were seen once. Sequencing used PBMCs or T cells enriched from blood (not recorded which). The origin of the receptors is a woman aged 55-70 years who had recovered from COVID-19. Both conserved end residues are part of each CDR3.

TRBJ1-1 TRBV2 CARTTGRMNTEAFF
TRBJ1-4 TRBV7-9 CASSLTGTGINEKLFF
TRBJ1-1 TRBV11-3 CASSSGQDGVAFF
TRBJ2-2 TRBV12-3/TRBV12-4 CASRGQGAGELFF
TRBJ2-5 TRBV5-1 CASSLGVTSGQETQYF
TRBJ2-7 TRBV2 CASKARDRAYEQYF
TRBJ1-6 TRBV27 CASSLTLGHGNSPLHF
TRBJ2-7 TRBV9 CASSERGQGSYEQYF
TRBJ1-6 TRBV2 CASSVTGSNSPLHF
TRBJ2-2 TRBV11-3 CASSSMYTGELFF
TRBJ2-7 TRBV2 CASRRWGTYEQYF
TRBJ2-5 TRBV5-4 CASSPGGLAGETQYF
TRBJ1-5 TRBV5-6 CASSRGRGGNQPQHF
TRBJ1-2 TRBV5-1 CASSAGADSIRGYTF
TRBJ2-2 TRBV11-2 CASSPHPGLAMTGELFF
TRBJ1-1 TRBV19 CASSPGDRVNTEAFF
TRBJ1-1 TRBV6-1 CASSEGAAGRTEAFF
TRBJ1-4 TRBV7-2 CASSPMGQGNEKLFF
TRBJ1-6 TRBV6-5 CASSYSRANSPLHF
TRBJ2-7 TRBV5-6 CASSTQGAYEQYF